Described below is a single T cell receptor (beta chain) sequence and its context. The data belong to a study of blood T cell repertoires in COVID-19. Study-level background: Sources were T cells, B-cell-depleted T cells, or PBMCs; the material itself was cDNA or gDNA.

Seattle researchers signed up patients amid active infection and tracked them longitudinally. The method was immunoSEQ multiplex PCR; TCRdb's version includes in-frame clones alone and lacks a portion of them. Among 330,000 or so clones listed, approximately 89% were seen once. This clonotype was sampled from a woman aged 55-70 years with COVID-19, enrolled during active disease. Sequenced: peripheral blood.

CDR3 nucleotides: TGTGCCAGCAGCTTAGCGACGAGCAGGGACACCGGGGAGCTGTTTTTT. Translation: CASSLATSRDTGELFF. This chain uses TRBV7-9 with TRBJ2-2, with a tentative D call TRBD1 (5 bases). V was pared by 0 bases and J by 3 bases, with 11 bases between. The germline gives CDR1 SEHNR, CDR2 FQNEAQ (reference sequence). The CDR3 contains 16 residues.